A selection of T cell receptor beta chains follows, all from one sample in a study of T cell responses to AZD1222 COVID-19 vaccine. The assay was immunoSEQ multiplex PCR, and TCRdb's table has in-frame clones only and misses some. The table lists some 88,000 clones, around nine tenths of them singletons. Sequencing was performed on peripheral blood, taken 28 days after the second AZD1222 dose. These receptors were collected from an adult who received the AZD1222 COVID-19 vaccine. CDR3s include the opening cysteine and the closing phenylalanine or tryptophan. D genes are given only for firm matches. Not all rows give a size; the values are once, few, many and, for expanded clones, a class.

abundance: once; j_gene: TRBJ2-7; v_gene: TRBV12-1; d_gene: -; CDR3nt: TGTGCCAGCAGCTTTGAGGTCTGGGCAGGGGGCAAGCGTAAGCCTTCCTACGAGCAGTACTTC; CDR3aa: CASSFEVWAGGKRKPSYEQYF
abundance: -; j_gene: TRBJ2-1; v_gene: TRBV28; d_gene: -; CDR3nt: TGTGCCAGCAGGACGCTGGGGGTCGTAAAGCAGTTCTTC; CDR3aa: CASRTLGVVKQFF
abundance: -; j_gene: TRBJ1-2; v_gene: TRBV5-5; d_gene: TRBD1; CDR3nt: TGTGCCAGCAGCAATCGACAGGGTAGCGGCTACACCTTC; CDR3aa: CASSNRQGSGYTF
abundance: -; j_gene: TRBJ1-6; v_gene: TRBV7-2; d_gene: -; CDR3nt: TGTGCCAGCAGCTTAGCAGAGGGCAGGGGTTTACCCCTCCACTTT; CDR3aa: CASSLAEGRGLPLHF
abundance: -; j_gene: TRBJ1-6; v_gene: TRBV3-1/TRBV3-2; d_gene: -; CDR3nt: TGTGCCAGCAGCCAAGACCCGGGTTGGCCCCTCCACTTT; CDR3aa: CASSQDPGWPLHF
abundance: -; j_gene: TRBJ1-2; v_gene: TRBV28; d_gene: TRBD1; CDR3nt: TGTGCCAGCAGTTCACAGGGGTTACTCTATGGCTACACCTTC; CDR3aa: CASSSQGLLYGYTF
abundance: -; j_gene: TRBJ1-1; v_gene: TRBV11-2; d_gene: -; CDR3nt: TGTGCCAGCAGCTTAGATGGAGGGTACACTGAAGCTTTCTTT; CDR3aa: CASSLDGGYTEAFF
abundance: -; j_gene: TRBJ1-4; v_gene: TRBV6-1; d_gene: -; CDR3nt: TGTGCCAGCAGTGAATCCTTTACTAATGAAAAACTGTTTTTT; CDR3aa: CASSESFTNEKLFF
abundance: -; j_gene: TRBJ1-3; v_gene: TRBV19; d_gene: TRBD1; CDR3nt: TGTGCCAGTAGTACGACAGGGGGAGCCGGAAACACCATATATTTT; CDR3aa: CASSTTGGAGNTIYF
abundance: -; j_gene: TRBJ1-2; v_gene: TRBV25-1; d_gene: -; CDR3nt: TGTGCCAGTCGAGGGGGGGCAAACTATGGCTACACCTTC; CDR3aa: CASRGGANYGYTF
abundance: -; j_gene: TRBJ1-5; v_gene: TRBV10-3; d_gene: -; CDR3nt: TGTGCCATCAGGGAGGACGGCTTCAATCAGCCCCAGCATTTT; CDR3aa: CAIREDGFNQPQHF
abundance: -; j_gene: TRBJ1-1; v_gene: TRBV5-1; d_gene: -; CDR3nt: TGCGCCAGCAGCACCCAGACAGGGAACACTGAAGCTTTCTTT; CDR3aa: CASSTQTGNTEAFF
abundance: -; j_gene: TRBJ1-3; v_gene: TRBV28; d_gene: TRBD1; CDR3nt: TGTGCCAGCAGGGGACAGGGCTACTCTGGAAACACCATATATTTT; CDR3aa: CASRGQGYSGNTIYF
abundance: -; j_gene: TRBJ2-3; v_gene: TRBV5-4; d_gene: -; CDR3nt: TGTGCCAGCAGCTCAAGCGGATCCACAGATACGCAGTATTTT; CDR3aa: CASSSSGSTDTQYF
abundance: once; j_gene: TRBJ2-7; v_gene: TRBV19; d_gene: TRBD2; CDR3nt: TGTGCCAGTAGTAACGGACTAGCGGGAGCCTACGAGCAGTACTTC; CDR3aa: CASSNGLAGAYEQYF
abundance: -; j_gene: TRBJ2-7; v_gene: TRBV2; d_gene: -; CDR3nt: TGTGCCAGCAAGAGGGAATCTCCCGAGCAGTACTTC; CDR3aa: CASKRESPEQYF
abundance: -; j_gene: TRBJ1-5; v_gene: TRBV5-1; d_gene: TRBD1; CDR3nt: TGCGCCAGCAGCTTATCCGCAGGGGACAGTGAGCCCCAGCATTTT; CDR3aa: CASSLSAGDSEPQHF
abundance: -; j_gene: TRBJ2-2; v_gene: TRBV5-1; d_gene: -; CDR3nt: TGCGCCAGCAGCCACGGGGGCACCGGGGAGCTGTTTTTT; CDR3aa: CASSHGGTGELFF
abundance: -; j_gene: TRBJ2-1; v_gene: TRBV4-1; d_gene: TRBD2; CDR3nt: TGCGCCAGCAGCCATGGACTAGTGGCGGGCGATGAGCAGTTCTTC; CDR3aa: CASSHGLVAGDEQFF
abundance: -; j_gene: TRBJ2-1; v_gene: TRBV19; d_gene: TRBD2; CDR3nt: TGTGCCAGTAGGTCTCGCCCGGGACTACCTTATGATGAGCAGTTCTTC; CDR3aa: CASRSRPGLPYDEQFF
abundance: -; j_gene: TRBJ2-7; v_gene: TRBV11-3; d_gene: TRBD1; CDR3nt: TGTGCCAGCAGCTTGCGAGGACAGGGACAATACGAGCAGTACTTC; CDR3aa: CASSLRGQGQYEQYF
abundance: few; j_gene: TRBJ1-2; v_gene: TRBV27; d_gene: TRBD1; CDR3nt: TGTGCCAGCAGTTCCGCAGGGGGCACTGGCTACACCTTC; CDR3aa: CASSSAGGTGYTF
abundance: -; j_gene: TRBJ2-2; v_gene: TRBV9; d_gene: -; CDR3nt: TGTGCCAGCAGCGTCCAATCCAGGGACACCGGGGAGCTGTTTTTT; CDR3aa: CASSVQSRDTGELFF
abundance: -; j_gene: TRBJ2-5; v_gene: TRBV19; d_gene: TRBD2; CDR3nt: TGTGCCAGCCAACTCCTAGCGGGGGGGCGAGAGACCCAGTACTTC; CDR3aa: CASQLLAGGRETQYF
abundance: -; j_gene: TRBJ1-3; v_gene: TRBV5-5; d_gene: -; CDR3nt: TGTGCCAGCAGCTTGGCCTTTTTGGTAAACTCTGGAAACACCATATATTTT; CDR3aa: CASSLAFLVNSGNTIYF
abundance: once; j_gene: TRBJ2-5; v_gene: TRBV5-1; d_gene: TRBD2; CDR3nt: TGCGCCAGCAGCTCAGTCCCGGGACTAGCCGCGACCCAGTACTTC; CDR3aa: CASSSVPGLAATQYF
abundance: -; j_gene: TRBJ1-1; v_gene: TRBV12-3/TRBV12-4; d_gene: TRBD1; CDR3nt: TGTGCCAGCAGACAGGGGTACACTGAAGCTTTCTTT; CDR3aa: CASRQGYTEAFF
abundance: few; j_gene: TRBJ2-1; v_gene: TRBV9; d_gene: -; CDR3nt: TGTGCCAGCAGCGTAGAGTCAGTTTACAATGAGCAGTTCTTC; CDR3aa: CASSVESVYNEQFF
abundance: few; j_gene: TRBJ1-5; v_gene: TRBV28; d_gene: -; CDR3nt: TGTGCCAGCCTCTGGGGAAAGGGGTTCTATCAGCCCCAGCATTTT; CDR3aa: CASLWGKGFYQPQHF
abundance: -; j_gene: TRBJ1-2; v_gene: TRBV5-6; d_gene: TRBD1; CDR3nt: TGTGCCAGCAGCTCACCCCGACAGGGGCCCTATGGCTACACCTTC; CDR3aa: CASSSPRQGPYGYTF
abundance: -; j_gene: TRBJ2-6; v_gene: TRBV7-9; d_gene: -; CDR3nt: TGTGCCAGCAGCTTAGTTACAGGGCCTGGGGCCAACGTCCTGACTTTC; CDR3aa: CASSLVTGPGANVLTF
abundance: -; j_gene: TRBJ1-1; v_gene: TRBV6-6; d_gene: TRBD1; CDR3nt: TGTGCCAGCCCTAGGGGGCAGGGGGCTGTTCCGGCTGAAGCTTTCTTT; CDR3aa: CASPRGQGAVPAEAFF
abundance: -; j_gene: TRBJ2-7; v_gene: TRBV7-2; d_gene: -; CDR3nt: TGTGCCAGCAGCTTAACTCCGGGCGGCTCCTACGAGCAGTACTTC; CDR3aa: CASSLTPGGSYEQYF
abundance: once; j_gene: TRBJ2-7; v_gene: TRBV19; d_gene: -; CDR3nt: TGTGCCAGTAGTATAGGGAAGGGGGCCTACGAGCAGTACTTC; CDR3aa: CASSIGKGAYEQYF
abundance: -; j_gene: TRBJ1-1; v_gene: TRBV6-5; d_gene: -; CDR3nt: TGTGCCAGCACCGACGGGTCGATCGGGCGGACTGAAGCTTTCTTT; CDR3aa: CASTDGSIGRTEAFF
abundance: -; j_gene: TRBJ1-1; v_gene: TRBV7-3; d_gene: -; CDR3nt: TGTGCCAGCAGCTTAAATAAGGGACCGAACACTGAAGCTTTCTTT; CDR3aa: CASSLNKGPNTEAFF
abundance: once; j_gene: TRBJ1-2; v_gene: TRBV18; d_gene: -; CDR3nt: TGTGCCAGCTCACCACATTGGTCCTATGGCTACACCTTC; CDR3aa: CASSPHWSYGYTF
abundance: -; j_gene: TRBJ2-7; v_gene: TRBV10-3; d_gene: TRBD1; CDR3nt: TGTGCCATCAAAGGGACAGGGGGAACCTACGAGCAGTACTTC; CDR3aa: CAIKGTGGTYEQYF
abundance: -; j_gene: TRBJ2-2; v_gene: TRBV19; d_gene: -; CDR3nt: TGTGCCAGTAGTATGCAAGCGAACACCGGGGAGCTGTTTTTT; CDR3aa: CASSMQANTGELFF
abundance: -; j_gene: TRBJ2-7; v_gene: TRBV4-1; d_gene: TRBD1; CDR3nt: TGCGCCAGCAGCCAAACCGGGACAGGGTTCTACGAGCAGTACTTC; CDR3aa: CASSQTGTGFYEQYF
abundance: -; j_gene: TRBJ2-1; v_gene: TRBV7-3; d_gene: -; CDR3nt: TGTGCCAGCAGCTTACAGGGGACATACAATGAGCAGTTCTTC; CDR3aa: CASSLQGTYNEQFF
abundance: -; j_gene: TRBJ1-1; v_gene: TRBV14; d_gene: -; CDR3nt: TGTGCCAGCAGCCCGAGGGGTGGGGGAATCACTGAAGCTTTCTTT; CDR3aa: CASSPRGGGITEAFF
abundance: -; j_gene: TRBJ2-3; v_gene: TRBV3-1/TRBV3-2; d_gene: TRBD2; CDR3nt: TGTGCCAGCAGCCAAGCCGCACTAGCGGTCACAGATACGCAGTATTTT; CDR3aa: CASSQAALAVTDTQYF
abundance: -; j_gene: TRBJ1-5; v_gene: TRBV6-4; d_gene: -; CDR3nt: TGTGCCAGCAGCCCTGACAGTGCAGGGCAGCCCCAGCATTTT; CDR3aa: CASSPDSAGQPQHF
abundance: -; j_gene: TRBJ2-1; v_gene: TRBV5-5; d_gene: -; CDR3nt: TGTGCCAGCAGCTCCGACATGGTCTCCTACAATGAGCAGTTCTTC; CDR3aa: CASSSDMVSYNEQFF
abundance: -; j_gene: TRBJ1-1; v_gene: TRBV4-2; d_gene: -; CDR3nt: TGTGCCAGCAGTCAAACTGGGATTTCGAACACTGAAGCTTTCTTT; CDR3aa: CASSQTGISNTEAFF
abundance: -; j_gene: TRBJ2-3; v_gene: TRBV7-8; d_gene: TRBD2; CDR3nt: TGTGCCAGCAGCCCCCGGACTAGCGGGGGGGCCTTCGCAGATACGCAGTATTTT; CDR3aa: CASSPRTSGGAFADTQYF
abundance: -; j_gene: TRBJ1-1; v_gene: TRBV4-1; d_gene: -; CDR3nt: TGCGCCAGCAGCGACACCAGGGGAACGAACACTGAAGCTTTCTTT; CDR3aa: CASSDTRGTNTEAFF
abundance: -; j_gene: TRBJ1-4; v_gene: TRBV18; d_gene: -; CDR3nt: TGTGCCAGCTCACCCTCAGCGGGCGGGGAAAAACTGTTTTTT; CDR3aa: CASSPSAGGEKLFF
abundance: -; j_gene: TRBJ1-2; v_gene: TRBV2; d_gene: TRBD1; CDR3nt: TGTGCCACCCTGGGACAGGGAACCGGTTTGAGTGGCTACACCTTC; CDR3aa: CATLGQGTGLSGYTF
abundance: few; j_gene: TRBJ2-7; v_gene: TRBV14; d_gene: -; CDR3nt: TGTGCCAGCAGCCAAGCGATCAGGGACTTATCCTACGAGCAGTACTTC; CDR3aa: CASSQAIRDLSYEQYF
abundance: few; j_gene: TRBJ2-7; v_gene: TRBV30; d_gene: -; CDR3nt: TGTGCCTGGAGAAAGCGGACCTACGAGCAGTACTTC; CDR3aa: CAWRKRTYEQYF
abundance: -; j_gene: TRBJ2-1; v_gene: TRBV5-3; d_gene: TRBD2; CDR3nt: TGTGCCAGAAAAAGCGAGGGACTAGCCTTCTTC; CDR3aa: CARKSEGLAFF
abundance: -; j_gene: TRBJ2-2; v_gene: TRBV19; d_gene: -; CDR3nt: TGTGCCAGTACCTCTACGATCGCCGGGGAGCTGTTTTTT; CDR3aa: CASTSTIAGELFF
abundance: -; j_gene: TRBJ2-7; v_gene: TRBV7-8; d_gene: -; CDR3nt: TGTGCCAGCAGCCAGGGACTGTATTCCTACGAGCAGTACTTC; CDR3aa: CASSQGLYSYEQYF
abundance: once; j_gene: TRBJ2-3; v_gene: TRBV7-2; d_gene: -; CDR3nt: TGTGCCAGCAGCTTAGAGGGCGCCTATCGGGATACGCAGTATTTT; CDR3aa: CASSLEGAYRDTQYF
abundance: -; j_gene: TRBJ1-5; v_gene: TRBV2; d_gene: -; CDR3nt: TGTGCCAGCAGTGAGGAGGGAGGCAATCAGCCCCAGCATTTT; CDR3aa: CASSEEGGNQPQHF
abundance: -; j_gene: TRBJ1-3; v_gene: TRBV27; d_gene: -; CDR3nt: TGTGCCAGCAGTTTTAGGGGTTCTGGAAACACCATATATTTT; CDR3aa: CASSFRGSGNTIYF
abundance: -; j_gene: TRBJ1-1; v_gene: TRBV6-5; d_gene: -; CDR3nt: TGTGCCAGCAGGGCGACAGCAAACACTGAAGCTTTCTTT; CDR3aa: CASRATANTEAFF